Each of the 22 T cell receptor beta chains below was sequenced from the same sample in a study of shared clonotypes between healthy human individuals. Generated by immunoSEQ multiplex PCR, the TCRdb table keeps only in-frame clones and is missing some. The sample has 2,500,000 or so clones, around nine tenths seen once. The sample comprised naive CD4+ T cells sorted from blood. The subset here: CD45RA+ positively selected. These TCRs come from a man aged 18 to 29 in good health.

This clone has just one count. CDR3 in DNA: TGTGCCAGCAGTTTAGTGGGGGCGCAATCTGGGGCCAACGTCCTGACTTTC. Translating it yields CASSLVGAQSGANVLTF. This chain links TRBV28 with TRBJ2-6; D is possibly TRBD1 (6 bases). The V gene's germline CDR1 is MDHEN and CDR2 SYDVKM. V dropped 2 bases and J dropped 1 base, with 12 bases sitting between them. This CDR3 is built from 17 residues.

J is TRBJ1-2 and V is TRBV7-9; no clear D. Germline V CDR1 and CDR2: SEHNR, FQNEAQ (reference sequence). There are 17 residues in the CDR3. The V and J ends lost 5 bases and 4 bases respectively, with 23 bases between them. Written as DNA, the CDR3 is TGTGCCAGCAGCAGAAACTTGACGGACCCGGTGCGCTATGGCTACACCTTC. This encodes CASSRNLTDPVRYGYTF.

V is TRBV7-2 and J is TRBJ1-2; no clear D. The V gene lost 1 base and the J gene lost 1 base, with 13 bases spanning the gap. The V gene's germline CDR1 is SGHTA and CDR2 FQGNSA. CDR3 length: 16 residues. Here the CDR3 reads CASSLESRSINYGYTF. CDR3 DNA sequence: TGTGCCAGCAGCTTAGAGAGCAGATCCATTAACTATGGCTACACCTTC.

The rearrangement joins TRBV10-2 to TRBJ2-7; D not certain. This CDR3 is 15 amino acids long. Germline loops: CDR1 WSHSY, CDR2 SAAADI. V shed 8 bases and J shed 2 bases, with 19 bases lying between them. In DNA form, the CDR3 reads TGCGCCAGCCGCCCCTCAAGGGCACGGACCTACGAGCAGTACTTC. As protein: CASRPSRARTYEQYF.

The genes are TRBV7-2 and TRBJ1-2; tentatively, D is TRBD1 (5 bases). In germline, CDR1 is SGHTA, CDR2 FQGNSA. Trimming pared 4 bases from V and 8 bases from J, leaving 11 bases between. CDR3 size: 12 residues. The CDR3 coding sequence is TGTGCCAGCAGCTCAGCTAGACAGGGCTACACCTTC. Translation gives CASSSARQGYTF.

The J gene is TRBJ2-5, the V gene TRBV10-1, with D hard to call. CDR1 is WNHNN and CDR2 is SYGVQD in the germline V gene (reference sequence). V gave up 6 bases and J gave up 1 base, with 9 bases separating them. The CDR3 length is 13 residues. CDR3 amino acids: CASRIRIQETQYF. The DNA of the CDR3 is TGCGCCAGCAGAATAAGAATCCAAGAGACCCAGTACTTC.

The chain couples TRBV10-1 to TRBJ1-3, with 11 bases fitting TRBD1. Germline CDR1 is WNHNN and CDR2 is SYGVQD (reference sequence). The CDR3 extends over 15 amino acids. With 2 bases clipped from V and 8 bases from J, the junction kept 5 bases outside the gene matches. The CDR3 region is CASSEGQGAGHTIYF. Here the CDR3 DNA reads TGCGCCAGCAGTGAGGGACAGGGGGCCGGACACACCATATATTTT.

This clone appeared a single time. The genes are TRBV5-1 and TRBJ2-3; D gene ambiguous. The germline V gene encodes CDR1 SGHRS and CDR2 YFSETQ. The V end was cut by 4 bases, the J end by 0 bases, with 12 bases between. This CDR3 has 15 residues. CDR3 in DNA: TGCGCCAGCAGCGGCTGGGGATTTAGCACAGATACGCAGTATTTT. This codes for CASSGWGFSTDTQYF.

J is TRBJ1-4 and V is TRBV18; the D is unclear. The germline V gene encodes CDR1 KGHSH and CDR2 LQKENI. The CDR3 has 15 residues. V was trimmed by 3 bases and J by 8 bases, leaving 16 bases between them. The CDR3 is CASSPIGPSGEKLFF. CDR3 DNA sequence: TGTGCCAGCTCACCGATTGGCCCGTCGGGAGAAAAACTGTTTTTT.

V usage is TRBV7-2 and J usage is TRBJ1-2, with 7 positions matching TRBD1. With V trimmed by 1 base and J by 4 bases, 3 bases remained unmatched. Germline assignment: CDR1 SGHTA and CDR2 FQGNSA. This CDR3 region has 14 residues. CDR3 in amino acids: CASSLVYRGYGYTF. The CDR3 DNA reads as TGTGCCAGCAGCTTAGTGTACAGGGGCTATGGCTACACCTTC.

This clone was detected once. The V call is TRBV28, the J call TRBJ2-3; the D gene is possibly TRBD2 (5 bases). The V gene's germline CDR1 is MDHEN and CDR2 SYDVKM. The CDR3 is made up of 14 amino acids. Trimming took 5 bases from V and 11 from J, leaving 20 bases between them. The CDR3 coding sequence is TGTGCCAGCAGTCCGCCCCCGGGAACCCATAAGCAGTATTTT. Protein product: CASSPPPGTHKQYF.

This rearrangement joins TRBV20-1 to TRBJ2-7; D is unresolved. The CDR3 has 11 amino acids. V shed 1 base and J shed 9 bases, with 10 bases lying between them. CDR1 is DFQATT and CDR2 is SNEGSKA in the germline V gene (reference sequence). The CDR3 DNA is TGCAGTGCTAGAGCCATTTTTGGGCAGTACTTC. Translated: CSARAIFGQYF.

The V and J genes are TRBV4-3 and TRBJ2-3; D is unclear. Germline V gene data show CDR1 as LGHNA and CDR2 as YSLEER. V lost 1 base and J lost 3, with 5 bases in between. This CDR3 has 13 residues. CDR3 sequence: CASSQALTDTQYF. CDR3 coding DNA: TGCGCCAGCAGCCAAGCCCTTACAGATACGCAGTATTTT.

The chain uses TRBV5-1 and TRBJ2-7; TRBD2 matches 9 bases. V shed 5 bases and J 2 bases; nucleotides not matched to a gene: 8. Germline V lookup: CDR1 SGHRS, CDR2 YFSETQ. The CDR3 has 15 amino acids. CDR3: CASSWAGGRAYEQYF. DNA for the CDR3: TGCGCCAGCAGTTGGGCGGGAGGGCGAGCCTACGAGCAGTACTTC.

V usage is TRBV19 and J usage is TRBJ2-5; 7 bases match TRBD2. CDR1 is LNHDA, CDR2 SQIVND, per germline (reference sequence). V gave up 4 bases and J gave up 5 bases; unmatched junction bases: 10. The CDR3 contains 15 residues. The CDR3 bases are TGTGCCAGTAGTAGCGGTCGAGAGGGAGGGGAGACCCAGTACTTC. Its translation is CASSSGREGGETQYF.

The chain uses TRBV19 and TRBJ1-3; the match to TRBD1 covers 12 bases. Germline CDR1 and CDR2: LNHDA and SQIVND (reference sequence). The CDR3 consists of 19 residues. The J segment lost 0 bases and the V segment lost 5 bases, leaving 11 bases of the junction unmatched. The CDR3 sequence: CASSPGQGATSSSGNTIYF. Written as DNA, the CDR3 is TGTGCCAGTAGTCCGGGACAGGGGGCAACAAGCAGCTCTGGAAACACCATATATTTT.

V gene TRBV6-1 combines with J gene TRBJ1-2; a possible D gene is TRBD1 (5 bases). Per the germline V gene, CDR1 is MNHNS and CDR2 is SASEGT. Trimming removed 0 bases at V and 4 bases at J, with 9 bases between. The CDR3 extends over 14 amino acids. The CDR3 reads CASSEAKGTYGYTF. CDR3 bases: TGTGCCAGCAGTGAAGCAAAGGGGACCTATGGCTACACCTTC.

This chain uses TRBV10-1 with TRBJ2-2; unclear D gene. V lost 2 bases and J 7 bases, leaving 17 bases between the germline ends. The CDR3 is 16 residues long. Germline V lookup: CDR1 WNHNN, CDR2 SYGVQD (reference sequence). The CDR3 sequence is CASSEIGLESDGELFF. CDR3 in DNA: TGCGCCAGCAGTGAGATTGGCCTAGAGAGTGACGGGGAGCTGTTTTTT.

This clone appeared once. The chain is built from TRBV5-4 and TRBJ2-1; TRBD2 matches 7 bases. The CDR3 sequence is 16 residues long. Germline trimming cut 0 bases from V and 12 bases from J; bases unmatched to any gene: 15. CDR1 is SGHNT and CDR2 is YYREEE in the germline V gene (reference sequence). The CDR3 region is CASSLAEASGTGRQFF. In nucleotides, the CDR3 is TGTGCCAGCAGCTTGGCCGAGGCTAGCGGAACGGGGAGGCAGTTCTTC.

In its sample, this clone was seen a few times. The genes are TRBV10-2 and TRBJ1-4; D unclear. This CDR3 spans 14 amino acids. Germline V lookup: CDR1 WSHSY, CDR2 SAAADI. V lost 2 bases to trimming and J lost 8 bases, with 12 bases between them. CDR3 sequence reads: CASSERINLEKLFF. In DNA form, the CDR3 reads TGCGCCAGCAGTGAGAGGATCAACCTCGAAAAACTGTTTTTT.

This chain links TRBV30 with TRBJ1-6; unclear D gene. The germline V gene has CDR1 GTSNPN and CDR2 SVGIG (reference sequence). The CDR3 sequence is 18 residues long. V was pared by 0 bases and J by 0 bases, with 15 bases between. This CDR3 is CAWSVSRTSSSYNSPLHF. CDR3 nucleotides: TGTGCCTGGAGTGTTTCACGGACCTCGAGCTCCTATAATTCACCCCTCCACTTT. The entire variable domain, with the rest obtained from reference TRBV30 and TRBJ1-6, is as follows: SQTIHQWPATLVQPVGSPLSLECTVEGTSNPNLYWYRQAAGRGLQLLFYSVGIGQISSEVPQNLSASRPQDRQFILSSKKLLLSDSGFYLCAWSVSRTSSSYNSPLHFGNGTRLTVT.

On this clone: This sample includes further DNA sequences coding for the same CDR3. V and J are TRBV6-4 and TRBJ2-3; the D is unclear. With 2 bases removed from V and 2 bases from J, the gap between germline ends came to 2 bases. CDR1 and CDR2 from the germline V gene are MRHNA and SNTAGT. CDR3 length: 12 amino acids. The CDR3 DNA is TGTGCCAGCAGTGACGACACAGATACGCAGTATTTT. Amino acids: CASSDDTDTQYF.